This TCR beta chain came from a study of OX40 agonist ivuxolimab in advanced cancers. Study findings and constraints: Both blood CD4+ and CD8+ T cells showed clonal growth by week 6 at 0.1 to 3.0 mg/kg.

The V gene's germline CDR1 is SGHRS and CDR2 YFSETQ. Trimming removed 4 bases from V and 2 bases from J, with 19 bases in between. This CDR3 is built from 16 residues. Sequencing used immunoSEQ multiplex PCR; TCRdb keeps in-frame clones, though not all of them. Of tens of thousands of clones detected, under 90% appear once; the ten largest clones hold over 6%. In the case of this clone: Its specificity is not known.

The origin of this receptor is an adult with an advanced solid tumor such as melanoma, head and neck, liver or kidney cancer. The material was CD4+ or CD8+ T cells sorted from blood, obtained in a trial of the OX40 agonist ivuxolimab. V and J are TRBV5-1 and TRBJ2-7, with D possibly called TRBD1 or TRBD2 (6 bases each). CDR3 residues: CASSALGGGGTYEQYF. CDR3 nucleotide sequence: TGCGCCAGCAGCGCATTAGGAGGGGGAGGAACCTACGAGCAGTACTTC. Full variable domain (rest looked up from reference TRBV5-1 and TRBJ2-7): KAGVTQTPRYLIKTRGQQVTLSCSPISGHRSVSWYQQTPGQGLQFLFEYFSETQRNKGNFPGRFSGRQFSNSRSEMNVSTLELGDSALYLCASSALGGGGTYEQYFGPGTRLTVT.